The T cell receptor beta chain described here comes from a study of T cell clonality in common variable immunodeficiency. Overall study results and limits: Reportedly, TCR beta sequences from common variable immunodeficiency showed fewer deletions and N-nucleotide insertions. Shared TCRbeta clones were fewer between CVID subjects than controls.

At least ten counts were recorded for this clone. The antigen is unknown. The read ends 3 residues early relative to the CDR3; the germline J gene fills the gap. CDR1 is MNHEY, CDR2 SVGEGT, per germline. Unmatched junction bases numbered 16, after V lost 7 bases and J lost 7 bases. The CDR3 extends over 16 amino acids. Method: immunoSEQ multiplex PCR; TCRdb's copy keeps in-frame clones and lacks some. The sample was found to contain approximately 81,000 clones, and every one recurs. V is TRBV6-2 or TRBV6-3 and J is TRBJ2-1, with 7 bases that match TRBD2. This TCR was sampled from a person aged 18-70 years in good health. Sequences were obtained from peripheral blood mononuclear cells. CDR3 sequence reads: CASTYWWGLIQNEQFF. CDR3 bases read: TGTGCCAGCACCTATTGGTGGGGACTAATACAGAATGAG.